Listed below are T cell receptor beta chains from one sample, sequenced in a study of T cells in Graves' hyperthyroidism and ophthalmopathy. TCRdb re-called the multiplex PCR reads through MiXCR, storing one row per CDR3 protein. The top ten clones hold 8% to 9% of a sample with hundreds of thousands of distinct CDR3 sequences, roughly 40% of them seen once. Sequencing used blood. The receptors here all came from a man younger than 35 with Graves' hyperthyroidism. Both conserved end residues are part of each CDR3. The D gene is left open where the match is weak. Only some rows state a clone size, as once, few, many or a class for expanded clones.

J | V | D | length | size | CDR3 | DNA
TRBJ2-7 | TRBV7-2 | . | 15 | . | CASSSVAGYSYEQYF | TGTGCCAGCAGCTCAGTCGCGGGATATTCCTACGAGCAGTACTTC
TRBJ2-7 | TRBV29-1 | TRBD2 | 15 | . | CSSQEWTSDAYEQYF | TGCAGCAGCCAAGAATGGACTAGCGACGCCTACGAGCAGTACTTC
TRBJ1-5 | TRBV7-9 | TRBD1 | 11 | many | CASSSGQHQHF | TGTGCCAGCAGCTCGGGACAGCACCAGCATTTT
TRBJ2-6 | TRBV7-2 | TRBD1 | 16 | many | CASSLTGGAGANVLTF | TGTGCCAGCAGCTTAACAGGGGGCGCTGGGGCCAACGTCCTGACTTTC
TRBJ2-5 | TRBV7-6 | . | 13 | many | CASSLAPQETQYF | TGTGCCAGCAGTTTAGCGCCCCAAGAGACCCAGTACTTC
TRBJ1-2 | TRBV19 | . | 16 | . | CASSTSREPLSYGYTF | TGTGCCAGTAGCACCTCCCGGGAACCCCTCTCCTATGGCTACACCTTC
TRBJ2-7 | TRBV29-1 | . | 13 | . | CSVIGTGAYEQYF | TGCAGCGTTATTGGAACAGGAGCCTACGAGCAGTACTTC
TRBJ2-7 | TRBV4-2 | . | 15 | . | CASSQVGEVGDEQYF | TGTGCCAGCAGCCAAGTAGGGGAAGTGGGGGACGAGCAGTACTTC
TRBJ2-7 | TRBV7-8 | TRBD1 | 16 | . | CASSLVRQGSPYEQYF | TGTGCCAGCAGTTTAGTCCGACAGGGTTCCCCCTACGAGCAGTACTTC
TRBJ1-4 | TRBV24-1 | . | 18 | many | CATSDPARALTPNEKLFF | TGTGCCACCAGTGACCCTGCCCGGGCACTAACCCCGAATGAAAAACTGTTTTTT
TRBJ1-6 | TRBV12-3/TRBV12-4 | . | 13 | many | CASSRSDDSPLHF | TGTGCCAGCAGCCGGTCAGATGATTCACCCCTCCACTTT
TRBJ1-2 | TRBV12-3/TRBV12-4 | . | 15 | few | CASSFSTVPNYGYTF | TGTGCCAGCAGTTTTTCGACAGTTCCTAACTATGGCTACACCTTC
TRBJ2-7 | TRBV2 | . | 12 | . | CASSVQDSEQYF | TGTGCCAGCAGTGTTCAGGACAGCGAGCAGTACTTC
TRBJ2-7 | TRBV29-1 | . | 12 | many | CSSRDGSYEQYF | TGCAGCTCACGGGACGGATCCTACGAGCAGTACTTC
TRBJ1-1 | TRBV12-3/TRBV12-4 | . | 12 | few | CASRGVTTEAFF | TGTGCCAGTCGGGGGGTGACCACTGAAGCTTTCTTT
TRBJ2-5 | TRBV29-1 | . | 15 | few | CSVLGSSRLEETQYF | TGCAGCGTTCTCGGCAGTTCTAGGCTCGAGGAGACCCAGTACTTC
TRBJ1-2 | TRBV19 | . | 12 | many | CASTMRPYGYTF | TGTGCCAGTACCATGCGGCCCTATGGCTACACCTTC
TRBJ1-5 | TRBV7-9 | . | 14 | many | CASSGGTGDQPQHF | TGTGCCAGCAGCGGTGGGACGGGGGATCAGCCCCAGCATTTT
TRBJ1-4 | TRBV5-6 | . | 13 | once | CASSKLLGEKLFF | TGTGCCAGCAGTAAGCTCTTAGGTGAAAAACTGTTTTTT
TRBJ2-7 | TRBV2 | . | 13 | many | CASSEETAYEQYF | TGTGCCAGCAGTGAGGAGACAGCCTACGAGCAGTACTTC
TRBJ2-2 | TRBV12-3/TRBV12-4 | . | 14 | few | CASSSGGVAGELFF | TGTGCCAGCAGCTCTGGCGGGGTCGCCGGGGAGCTGTTTTTT
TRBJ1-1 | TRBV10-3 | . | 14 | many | CAISGRAWDTEAFF | TGTGCCATCAGTGGACGGGCTTGGGACACTGAAGCTTTCTTT
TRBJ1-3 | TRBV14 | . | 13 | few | CASTAVSGNTIYF | TGTGCCAGCACCGCGGTATCTGGAAACACCATATATTTT
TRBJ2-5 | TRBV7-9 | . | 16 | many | CASSFRTILPGETQYF | TGTGCCAGCAGCTTCCGGACTATCCTGCCAGGAGAGACCCAGTACTTC
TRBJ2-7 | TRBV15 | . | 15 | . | CAASGGGTTVYEQYF | TGTGCCGCCAGCGGAGGGGGTACGACGGTCTACGAGCAGTACTTC
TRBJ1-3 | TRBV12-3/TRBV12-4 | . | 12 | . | CANNGRGNTIYF | TGTGCCAACAACGGGAGGGGAAACACCATATATTTT
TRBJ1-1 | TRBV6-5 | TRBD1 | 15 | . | CASSYSLGQETEAFF | TGTGCCAGCAGTTACTCTCTGGGACAGGAAACTGAAGCTTTCTTT
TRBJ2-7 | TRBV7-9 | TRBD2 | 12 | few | CASSSLAGAQYF | TGTGCCAGCAGCTCCTTAGCGGGAGCGCAGTACTTC
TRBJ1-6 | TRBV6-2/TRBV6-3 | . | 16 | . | CASSPLVGSYNSPLHF | TGTGCCAGCAGTCCTCTCGTTGGTTCCTATAATTCACCCCTCCACTTT
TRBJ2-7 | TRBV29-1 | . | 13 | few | CSVEISGKYEQYF | TGCAGCGTTGAAATCTCAGGGAAGTACGAGCAGTACTTC
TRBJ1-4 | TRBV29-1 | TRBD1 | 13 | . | CSWTGVTNEKLFF | TGCAGCTGGACAGGGGTCACTAATGAAAAACTGTTTTTT
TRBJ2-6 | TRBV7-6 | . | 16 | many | CASSQGPGAGANVLTF | TGTGCCAGCAGCCAAGGACCGGGAGCTGGGGCCAACGTCCTGACTTTC
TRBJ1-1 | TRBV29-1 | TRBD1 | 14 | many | CSVGGQGVSTEAFF | TGCAGCGTTGGGGGGCAGGGGGTGAGCACTGAAGCTTTCTTT
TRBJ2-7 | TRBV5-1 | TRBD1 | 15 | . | CASSSSQDRPYEQYF | TGCGCCAGCAGCTCCTCCCAGGACAGGCCCTACGAGCAGTACTTC
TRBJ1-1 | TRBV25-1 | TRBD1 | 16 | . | CASSYAGQGAMNEAFF | TGTGCCAGCAGTTACGCAGGACAGGGGGCTATGAATGAAGCTTTCTTT
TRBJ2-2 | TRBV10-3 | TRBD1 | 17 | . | CAISELIPGQGAGELFF | TGTGCCATCAGTGAGCTTATACCGGGACAGGGGGCCGGGGAGCTGTTTTTT
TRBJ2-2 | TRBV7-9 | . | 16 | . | CASSLEGGPNTGELFF | TGTGCCAGCAGCTTGGAGGGCGGACCGAACACCGGGGAGCTGTTTTTT
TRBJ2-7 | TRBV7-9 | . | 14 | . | CASSSGWREYEQYF | TGTGCCAGCAGCTCCGGTTGGAGGGAATACGAGCAGTACTTC
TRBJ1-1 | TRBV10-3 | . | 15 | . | CAISESRDGGTEAFF | TGTGCCATCAGCGAGTCTAGGGATGGAGGCACTGAAGCTTTCTTT
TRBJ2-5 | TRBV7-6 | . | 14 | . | CASSPGLPTETQYF | TGTGCCAGCAGCCCGGGACTTCCCACAGAGACCCAGTACTTC
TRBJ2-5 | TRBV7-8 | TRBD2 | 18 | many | CASSLERLGLAVGETQYF | TGTGCCAGCAGCTTAGAAAGGCTGGGACTAGCTGTGGGAGAGACCCAGTACTTC
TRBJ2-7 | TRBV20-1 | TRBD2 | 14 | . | CSAREGVGGDEQYF | TGCAGTGCTAGAGAGGGCGTTGGGGGGGATGAGCAGTACTTC
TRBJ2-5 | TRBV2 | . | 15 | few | CASSEWGGAGGTQYF | TGTGCCAGCAGTGAATGGGGGGGGGCCGGGGGGACCCAGTACTTC
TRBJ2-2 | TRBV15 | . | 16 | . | CATSSLTGDRTGELFF | TGTGCCACCAGCAGCTTGACTGGCGACCGCACCGGGGAGCTGTTTTTT
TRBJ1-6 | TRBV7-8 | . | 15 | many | CASSSSRDLRSPLHF | TGTGCCAGCAGCTCATCCCGGGACCTCCGTTCACCCCTCCACTTT
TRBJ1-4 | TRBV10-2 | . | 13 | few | CASTSGVNEKLFF | TGCGCCAGCACCTCAGGGGTAAATGAAAAACTGTTTTTT
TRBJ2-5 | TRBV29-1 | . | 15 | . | CSVVQGGSGSETQYF | TGCAGCGTTGTCCAGGGTGGCAGCGGGTCAGAGACCCAGTACTTC
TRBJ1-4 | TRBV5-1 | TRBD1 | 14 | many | CASTTGQGNEKLFF | TGCGCCAGCACGACGGGACAGGGGAATGAAAAACTGTTTTTT
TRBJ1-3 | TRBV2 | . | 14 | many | CASNLESSGNTIYF | TGTGCCAGCAACCTTGAGAGCTCTGGAAACACCATATATTTT
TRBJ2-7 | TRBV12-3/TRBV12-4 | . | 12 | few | CASSLGQTKQYF | TGTGCCAGCAGTTTGGGGCAAACGAAGCAGTACTTC
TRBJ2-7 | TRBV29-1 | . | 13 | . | CSVEEGGNYEQYF | TGCAGCGTTGAGGAGGGAGGCAACTACGAGCAGTACTTC
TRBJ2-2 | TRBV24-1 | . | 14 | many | CATSDLSGSGELFF | TGTGCCACCAGTGATTTGTCCGGGTCCGGGGAGCTGTTTTTT
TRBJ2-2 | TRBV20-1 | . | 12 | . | CSATRFSGELFF | TGCAGTGCTACAAGGTTCTCAGGGGAGCTGTTTTTT